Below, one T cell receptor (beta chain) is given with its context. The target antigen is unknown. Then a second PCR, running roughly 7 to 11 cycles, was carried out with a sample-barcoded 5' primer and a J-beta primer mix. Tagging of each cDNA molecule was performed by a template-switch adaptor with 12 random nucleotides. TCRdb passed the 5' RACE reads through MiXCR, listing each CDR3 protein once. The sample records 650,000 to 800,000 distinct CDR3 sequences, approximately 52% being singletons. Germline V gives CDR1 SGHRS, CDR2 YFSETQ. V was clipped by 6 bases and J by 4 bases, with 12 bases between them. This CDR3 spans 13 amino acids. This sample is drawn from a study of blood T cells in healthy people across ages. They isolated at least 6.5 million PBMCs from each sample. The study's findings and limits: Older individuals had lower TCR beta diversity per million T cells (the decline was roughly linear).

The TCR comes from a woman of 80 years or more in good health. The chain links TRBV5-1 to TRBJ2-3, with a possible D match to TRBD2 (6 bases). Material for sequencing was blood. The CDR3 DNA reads TGCGCCAGCATCGGACTATCCCCAGATACGCAGTATTTT. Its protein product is CASIGLSPDTQYF.